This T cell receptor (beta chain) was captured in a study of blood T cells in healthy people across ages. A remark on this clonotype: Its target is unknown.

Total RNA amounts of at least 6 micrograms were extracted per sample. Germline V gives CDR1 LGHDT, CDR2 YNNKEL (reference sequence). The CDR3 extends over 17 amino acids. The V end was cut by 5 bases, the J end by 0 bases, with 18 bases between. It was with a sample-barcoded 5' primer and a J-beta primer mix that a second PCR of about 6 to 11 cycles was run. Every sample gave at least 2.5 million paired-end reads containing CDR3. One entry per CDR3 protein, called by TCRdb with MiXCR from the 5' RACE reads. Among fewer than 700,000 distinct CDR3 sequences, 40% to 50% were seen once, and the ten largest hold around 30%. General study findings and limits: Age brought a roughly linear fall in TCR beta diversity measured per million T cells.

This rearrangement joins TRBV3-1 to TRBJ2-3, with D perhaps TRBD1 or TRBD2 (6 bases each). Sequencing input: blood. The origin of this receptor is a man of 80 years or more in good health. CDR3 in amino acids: CASSRTTRGASTDTQYF. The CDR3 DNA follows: TGTGCCAGCAGCAGGACTACGAGGGGGGCGAGCACAGATACGCAGTATTTT.